The text below deals with one T cell receptor beta chain. The antigen is undetermined. Sample time point: late sampling 161 to 241 days after vaccination in a few convalescent patients. Treatment denoted: approximately nine-day PBMC culture with coronavirus spike peptide pools or control peptides (ViraFEST assay). T cells were expanded with peptide pools, and expanded clonotypes were identified by TCR sequencing. This specimen comes from a study of vaccination and CD4 T cells after COVID-19. Study-wide background: Overlapping peptides covering the spike proteins of SARS-CoV-2, HCoV-NL63, HCoV-OC43 and HCoV-229E were added to stimulate cells. Notes on the study in general: For SARS-CoV-2-reactive clonotypes, the median went from approximately 21 to 38, a nonsignificant increase.

Sequenced with the Oncomine TCR Beta short-read assay was DNA taken from cultured CD4+ T cells. TCRdb passed the PCR reads through MiXCR, listing each CDR3 protein once. Among tens of thousands of distinct CDR3 sequences listed, roughly 50% were seen once. The CDR3 totals 16 residues. V shed 4 bases, J shed 9 bases, and the junction held 11 bases outside the gene matches. CDR1 is SGHVS and CDR2 is FQNEAQ in the germline V gene. Material: CD4+ T cells from blood, cultured in vitro, obtained about 7 months after SARS-CoV-2 vaccination. This chain links TRBV7-8 with TRBJ2-1, with 11 nucleotides matching TRBD2. The TCR originated in a human donor who had recovered from COVID-19. CDR3 bases: TGTGCCAGCAGCTCTAAACTAGCGGGGGCCACAGGTGAGCAGTTCTTC. It specifies CASSSKLAGATGEQFF.